Shown below are 5 T cell receptor beta chains from a single sample sequenced in a study of control samples from healthy donors and cancer patients. Libraries were prepared by immunoSEQ multiplex PCR; TCRdb keeps only in-frame clonotypes and omits some of them. This table holds under 150,000 clones, 75% to 90% found once. Material: blood. The receptors were sampled from a man aged 25-45 years in good health.

The chain carries TRBV9 and TRBJ2-6; possible D gene TRBD1, 6 bases. In germline, CDR1 is SGDLS, CDR2 YYNGEE. The length of the CDR3 is 17 residues. Trimming stripped 4 bases from V and 0 bases from J, with 14 bases between. The CDR3 DNA is TGTGCCAGCAGCCCTGGACAGAGCAGCTCTGGGGCCAACGTCCTGACTTTC. It translates to CASSPGQSSSGANVLTF.

The gene calls are TRBV7-2 and TRBJ1-1; weak D call: TRBD1 (5 bases). V lost 5 bases to trimming and J lost 8 bases, with 21 bases between them. The CDR3 runs to 15 residues. The germline CDR1 and CDR2 sequences are SGHTA and FQGNSA. The CDR3 DNA sequence: TGTGCCAGCAGCCCCGAATTGGGACTCATTGGGGAAGCTTTCTTT. Translation: CASSPELGLIGEAFF. Combining the CDR3 with reference TRBV7-2 and TRBJ1-1 gives the whole variable domain GAGVSQSPSNKVTEKGKDVELRCDPISGHTALYWYRQSLGQGLEFLIYFQGNSAPDKSGLPSDRFSAERTGGSVSTLTIQRTQQEDSAVYLCASSPELGLIGEAFFGQGTRLTVV.

The chain is built from TRBV10-3 and TRBJ1-3; 7 bases match TRBD1. The CDR3 runs to 15 residues. Per germline, CDR1 ENHRY and CDR2 SYGVKD. The V segment lost 8 bases and the J segment 1 base; nucleotides outside the gene matches: 8. DNA for the CDR3: TGTGCCATCGGCGACAGGGATTTGTCTGGAAACACCATATATTTT. The encoded protein is CAIGDRDLSGNTIYF.

This rearrangement joins TRBV11-1 to TRBJ2-7; TRBD2 aligns across 8 bases. J lost 3 bases, V lost 3 bases, and 1 base had no gene match. The V gene's germline CDR1 is SGHAT and CDR2 FQDESV (reference sequence). The CDR3 sequence is 13 residues long. The CDR3 spells CASSFGTSYEQYF. DNA of the CDR3: TGTGCCAGCAGCTTTGGGACTAGCTACGAGCAGTACTTC.

The chain is built from TRBV24-1 and TRBJ2-2, with 8 bases lining up with TRBD2. This CDR3 comprises 18 residues. Germline V lookup: CDR1 KGHDR, CDR2 SFDVKD. V dropped 5 bases and J dropped 4; count of bases not matched to a gene: 14. CDR3 DNA: TGTGCCACCAGTGCCTCTGCGGGGGGAAGAGGGATCACCGGGGAGCTGTTTTTT. It encodes CATSASAGGRGITGELFF.